The T cell receptor beta chain under discussion was sequenced for a study of T cell repertoires in cytomegalovirus infection. At the level of the study: CMV epitopes that were recently identified and HLA-C-restricted were used alongside well-studied HLA-B-restricted ones. Public TCR beta signatures marked donors with CMV infection and the matching HLA.

Germline V CDR1 and CDR2: LNHDA, SQIVND (reference sequence). The V gene lost 4 bases and the J gene lost 7 bases, with 14 bases spanning the gap. The CDR3 is 14 residues long. Study-level findings and limits: HLA-C-restricted CMV-specific TCR beta clonotypes prevailed in the ex vivo response.

Note on this clonotype: Antigen unknown.

Each CDR3 protein is one row after TCRdb ran MiXCR on the reads. Of about 770,000 distinct CDR3 sequences listed, roughly 28% were seen once; the top ten hold around 13%. This TCR was sampled from a human donor in good health (CMV status not recorded). Some clones in this sample may be carry-over from other donors' samples. The input for sequencing was cultured CD8+ T cells from PBMCs, taken from culture after CMV antigen stimulation. The chain carries TRBV19 and TRBJ2-1; D is perhaps TRBD2 (7 bases). CDR3 protein: CASSTGGPPNEQFF. CDR3 nucleotides: TGTGCCAGTAGTACCGGGGGGCCTCCAAATGAGCAGTTCTTC.